This TCR beta chain was sequenced in a study of blood T cell repertoires in COVID-19. Study-wide background: Sites across the United States, Italy and Spain contributed samples from acute and convalescent COVID-19. PBMCs, B-cell-depleted T cells, or T cells provided the cDNA or gDNA that made up the material.

Source study methods: From reference gene primer amplification, estimates of nucleated cell counts were derived. Produced via immunoSEQ multiplex PCR; TCRdb's table is partial and in-frame only. V, J and clone size derive from that table, while D and trimming were established from the DNA sequence. This sample yields about 230,000 clones, of which 84% are seen a single time; approximately 1.3% belongs to the top ten. J gave up 5 bases and V 4 bases, and 11 bases lay outside the gene matches. Germline CDR1 is SEHNR and CDR2 is FQNEAQ (reference sequence). The CDR3 length is 15 residues. The sequence was obtained from a woman aged 40-49 years who had recovered from COVID-19. This chain links TRBV7-9 with TRBJ2-7, with 7 bases aligning to TRBD1. Source material: peripheral blood. The DNA of the CDR3 is TGTGCCAGCAGCTCCCCAGGGGGTGGAGACAACGAGCAGTACTTC. Translation gives CASSSPGGGDNEQYF. Variable domain in full (rest from reference TRBV7-9 and TRBJ2-7): DTGVSQNPRHKITKRGQNVTFRCDPISEHNRLYWYRQTLGQGPEFLTYFQNEAQLEKSRLLSDRFSAERPKGSFSTLEIQRTEQGDSAMYLCASSSPGGGDNEQYFGPGTRLTVT.